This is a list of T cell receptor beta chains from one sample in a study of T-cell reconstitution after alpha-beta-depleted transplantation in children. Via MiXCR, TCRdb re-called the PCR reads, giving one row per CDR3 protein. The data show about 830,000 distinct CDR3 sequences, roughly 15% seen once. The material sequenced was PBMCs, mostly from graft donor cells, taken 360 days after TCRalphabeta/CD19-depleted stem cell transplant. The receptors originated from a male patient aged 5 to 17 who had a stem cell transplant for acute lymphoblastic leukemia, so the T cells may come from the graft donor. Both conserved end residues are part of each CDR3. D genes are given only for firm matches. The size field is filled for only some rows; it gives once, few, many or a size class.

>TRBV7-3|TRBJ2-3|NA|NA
CASSSFSRMSTDTQYF
TGTGCCAGCAGCTCCTTTAGCCGAATGAGCACAGATACGCAGTATTTT
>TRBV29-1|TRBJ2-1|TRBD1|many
CSVETRQGYEQFF
TGCAGCGTTGAAACCCGACAGGGGTACGAGCAGTTCTTC
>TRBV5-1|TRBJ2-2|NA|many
CASSLLLANTGELFF
TGCGCCAGCAGCTTGTTGCTGGCGAACACCGGGGAGCTGTTTTTT
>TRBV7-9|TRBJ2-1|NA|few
CASSLGSRTNEQFF
TGTGCCAGCAGCTTAGGGAGCCGGACCAATGAGCAGTTCTTC
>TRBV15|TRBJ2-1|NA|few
CATSRAGLKGYNEQFF
TGTGCCACCAGCAGAGCCGGCCTCAAGGGGTACAATGAGCAGTTCTTC
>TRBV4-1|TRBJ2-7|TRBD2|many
CASSQVAGEPNSYEQYF
TGCGCCAGCAGCCAGGTAGCGGGAGAGCCCAACTCCTACGAGCAGTACTTC
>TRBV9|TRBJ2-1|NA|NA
CASSVATEVEQFF
TGTGCCAGCAGCGTAGCTACGGAGGTTGAGCAGTTCTTC
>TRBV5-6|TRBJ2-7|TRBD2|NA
CASRPGLAERSYEQYF
TGTGCCAGCAGACCGGGACTAGCGGAAAGATCCTACGAGCAGTACTTC
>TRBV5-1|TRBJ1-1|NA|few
CASTHNRETNTEAFF
TGCGCCAGCACCCACAATAGGGAGACGAACACTGAAGCTTTCTTT
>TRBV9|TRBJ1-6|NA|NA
CASSPSGGYMDSPLHF
TGTGCCAGCAGCCCATCCGGGGGGTATATGGATTCACCCCTCCACTTT
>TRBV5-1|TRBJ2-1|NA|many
CASRNGPNNEQFF
TGCGCCAGCCGAAACGGACCGAACAATGAGCAGTTCTTC
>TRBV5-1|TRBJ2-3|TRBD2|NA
CASSWTSGRVLDTQYF
TGCGCCAGCAGCTGGACTAGCGGGAGGGTGTTAGATACGCAGTATTTT
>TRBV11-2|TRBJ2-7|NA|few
CASNGMSQINYEQYF
TGTGCCAGCAATGGAATGAGCCAAATCAACTACGAGCAGTACTTC
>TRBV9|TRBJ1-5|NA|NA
CASSYSEGRAQPQHF
TGTGCCAGCAGCTACAGCGAGGGCAGGGCCCAGCCCCAGCATTTT
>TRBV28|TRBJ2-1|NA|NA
CASSLPSAILPYNEQFF
TGTGCCAGCAGTTTACCCTCAGCGATCCTACCCTACAATGAGCAGTTCTTC
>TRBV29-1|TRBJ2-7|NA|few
CSVEDREGMGSYEQYF
TGCAGCGTTGAAGATCGCGAAGGGATGGGCTCCTACGAGCAGTACTTC
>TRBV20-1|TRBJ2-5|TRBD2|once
CSSSPGTSGRREGTQYF
TGCAGCTCCTCACCCGGGACTAGCGGGAGAAGAGAAGGGACCCAGTACTTC
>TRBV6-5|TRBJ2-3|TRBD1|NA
CASSYSSGTGKDTQYF
TGTGCCAGCAGTTACTCATCCGGGACAGGGAAAGATACGCAGTATTTT
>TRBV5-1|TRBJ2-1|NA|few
CASSLDPGEGNEQFF
TGCGCCAGCAGCTTGGATCCGGGAGAGGGCAATGAGCAGTTCTTC
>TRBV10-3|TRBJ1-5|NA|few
CAISDTPGQGRPQHF
TGTGCCATCAGTGATACGCCAGGGCAGGGAAGGCCCCAGCATTTT
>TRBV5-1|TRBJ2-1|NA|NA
CASSFSLAFSYNEQFF
TGCGCCAGCAGCTTTTCCTTAGCGTTCTCCTACAATGAGCAGTTCTTC
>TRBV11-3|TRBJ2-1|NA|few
CASSLGRTGGEQFF
TGTGCCAGCAGCTTAGGCAGGACCGGAGGTGAGCAGTTCTTC
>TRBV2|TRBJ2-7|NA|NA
CASSESPGSTDEQYF
TGTGCCAGCAGTGAATCCCCTGGATCTACCGACGAGCAGTACTTC
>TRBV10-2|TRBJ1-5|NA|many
CASSDGSIRRQPQHF
TGCGCCAGCAGTGATGGTTCAATTCGTAGACAGCCCCAGCATTTT
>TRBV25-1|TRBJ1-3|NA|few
CAWSTASGNTIYF
TGTGCCTGGTCCACGGCCTCGGGAAACACCATATATTTT
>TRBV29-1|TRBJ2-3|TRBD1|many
CSVDTFRDRVSNTQYF
TGCAGCGTTGATACGTTCCGGGACAGGGTTTCTAATACGCAGTATTTT
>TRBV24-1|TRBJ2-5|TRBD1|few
CATSDSGTGSETQYF
TGTGCCACCAGTGATTCCGGGACAGGGTCAGAGACCCAGTACTTC
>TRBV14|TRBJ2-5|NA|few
CASSQVPDYLPGETQYF
TGTGCCAGCAGCCAAGTACCGGACTATCTCCCGGGAGAGACCCAGTACTTC
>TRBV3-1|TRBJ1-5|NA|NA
CASSLKGGVGQPQHF
TGTGCCAGCAGCCTCAAAGGTGGGGTCGGTCAGCCCCAGCATTTT
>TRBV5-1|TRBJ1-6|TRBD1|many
CASSIGTENSPLHF
TGCGCCAGCAGCATCGGGACAGAAAATTCACCCCTCCACTTT
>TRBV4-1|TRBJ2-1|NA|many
CASSQEGGSSYNEQFF
TGCGCCAGCAGCCAAGAAGGGGGTAGCTCCTACAATGAGCAGTTCTTC
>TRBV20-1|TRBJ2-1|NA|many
CSLPSSYNEQFF
TGCAGTCTCCCTAGCTCCTACAATGAGCAGTTCTTC
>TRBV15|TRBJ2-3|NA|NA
CATSRDSGGDTQYF
TGTGCCACCAGCAGAGATTCCGGTGGGGATACGCAGTATTTT
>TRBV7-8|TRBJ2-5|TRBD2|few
CASSLVTSGRIQETQYF
TGTGCCAGCAGCTTAGTGACTAGCGGGAGAATTCAAGAGACCCAGTACTTC
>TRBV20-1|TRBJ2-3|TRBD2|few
CSADPGTPLAGGSADTQYF
TGCAGTGCTGACCCCGGGACCCCCTTAGCGGGAGGCTCTGCAGATACGCAGTATTTT
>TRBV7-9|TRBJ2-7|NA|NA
CASSPRGNGGKVYEQYF
TGTGCCAGCAGCCCTAGGGGGAATGGGGGAAAGGTCTACGAGCAGTACTTC
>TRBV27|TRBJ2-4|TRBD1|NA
CASRGRGNIQYF
TGTGCCAGCAGAGGCAGGGGGAACATTCAGTACTTC
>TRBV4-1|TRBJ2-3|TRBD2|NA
CASSQDWGLAGAPSTDTQYF
TGCGCCAGCAGCCAAGATTGGGGGCTAGCGGGAGCCCCTAGCACAGATACGCAGTATTTT
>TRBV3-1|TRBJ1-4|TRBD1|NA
CASCEGGQGSKNEKLFF
TGTGCCAGCTGCGAGGGGGGACAGGGGTCAAAGAATGAAAAACTGTTTTTT
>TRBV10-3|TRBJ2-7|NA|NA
CAISGRMGGPYEQYF
TGTGCCATCAGTGGGCGGATGGGGGGTCCCTACGAGCAGTACTTC
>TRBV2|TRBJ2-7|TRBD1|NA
CARSGTGPPYEQYF
TGTGCCAGAAGTGGGACAGGTCCACCCTACGAGCAGTACTTC
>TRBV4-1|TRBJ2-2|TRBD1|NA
CASSSDRGHTGELFF
TGCGCCAGCAGCAGTGACAGGGGCCACACCGGGGAGCTGTTTTTT
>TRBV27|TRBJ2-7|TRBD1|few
CASSPLGQQRNYEQYF
TGTGCCAGCAGTCCACTGGGACAGCAAAGGAACTACGAGCAGTACTTC
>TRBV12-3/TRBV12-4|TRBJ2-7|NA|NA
CASSAPYGRRMDEQYF
TGTGCCAGCAGTGCCCCTTATGGGCGGAGAATGGACGAGCAGTACTTC
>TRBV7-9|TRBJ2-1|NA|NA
CASSLGDTAYNEQFF
TGTGCCAGCAGCTTAGGGGACACGGCCTACAATGAGCAGTTCTTC
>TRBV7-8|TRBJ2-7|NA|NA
CASSLGRAASYEQYF
TGTGCCAGCAGCTTAGGGAGAGCGGCCTCCTACGAGCAGTACTTC
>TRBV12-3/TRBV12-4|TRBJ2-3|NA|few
CASSLALHTDTQYF
TGTGCCAGCAGTTTAGCGCTTCACACAGATACGCAGTATTTT
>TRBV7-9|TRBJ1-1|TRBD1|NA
CASSTGAEAFF
TGTGCCAGCAGCACAGGGGCGGAAGCTTTCTTT
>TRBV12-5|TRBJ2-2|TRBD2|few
CASGLGWAGANTGELFF
TGTGCTAGTGGTTTGGGATGGGCGGGGGCGAACACCGGGGAGCTGTTTTTT
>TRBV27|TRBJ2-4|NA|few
CASSDSVVGIQYF
TGTGCCAGCAGTGACAGTGTGGTGGGCATTCAGTACTTC
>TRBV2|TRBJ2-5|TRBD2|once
CASSESPPTSGRRAETQYF
TGTGCCAGCAGTGAATCCCCCCCGACTAGCGGGAGACGGGCGGAGACCCAGTACTTC
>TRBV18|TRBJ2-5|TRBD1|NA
CASSPFLQGADQETQYF
TGTGCCAGCTCACCTTTTCTTCAGGGGGCCGACCAAGAGACCCAGTACTTC
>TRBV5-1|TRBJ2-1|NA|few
CASSPGDFRHNEQFF
TGCGCCAGCAGCCCAGGGGACTTTCGCCACAATGAGCAGTTCTTC
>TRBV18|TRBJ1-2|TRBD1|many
CASSRTQGAYGYTF
TGTGCCAGCTCACGGACCCAGGGGGCCTATGGCTACACCTTC
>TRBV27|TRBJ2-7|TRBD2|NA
CASSLTGLAPAYEQYF
TGTGCCAGCAGTTTAACCGGACTAGCGCCTGCCTACGAGCAGTACTTC
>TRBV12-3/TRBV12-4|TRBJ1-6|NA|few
CASRSDYNSPLHF
TGTGCCAGCAGGTCTGACTATAATTCACCCCTCCACTTT
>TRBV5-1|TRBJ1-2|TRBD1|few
CASSLAGGLNYGYTF
TGCGCCAGCAGCTTGGCAGGGGGACTTAACTATGGCTACACCTTC